Each of the 12 T cell receptor beta chains below was sequenced from the same sample in a study of blood T cell repertoires in COVID-19. Produced via immunoSEQ multiplex PCR; TCRdb's table is partial and in-frame only. The sample shows about 140,000 clones, roughly four fifths of them seen only once. The sample comprised peripheral blood. The receptors were gathered from a woman aged 45-59 years with active or convalescent COVID-19.

CDR3 sequence: CASSLGAGNGYTF. The CDR3 DNA sequence: TGTGCCAGCAGCTTAGGGGCCGGGAATGGCTACACCTTC. The V call is TRBV7-8, the J call TRBJ1-2; D is uncertain. CDR3 size: 13 residues. Germline assignment: CDR1 SGHVS and CDR2 FQNEAQ. The V and J ends lost 1 base and 6 bases respectively, with 9 bases between them.

The chain couples TRBV6-5 to TRBJ2-4; tentatively, D is TRBD2 (6 bases). Germline values: CDR1 MNHEY, CDR2 SVGAGI. Trimming stripped 0 bases from V and 7 bases from J, with 13 bases between. The CDR3 runs to 15 residues. CDR3 in amino acids: CASSYSPGERNIQYF. The CDR3, as DNA: TGTGCCAGCAGTTACTCTCCGGGGGAACGGAACATTCAGTACTTC.

The rearrangement joins TRBV18 to TRBJ2-7; 7 nucleotides align to TRBD1. This CDR3 comprises 15 residues. J lost 2 bases, V lost 3 bases, and 7 bases had no gene match. The V gene's germline CDR1 is KGHSH and CDR2 LQKENI. For the CDR3, the DNA is TGTGCCAGCTCACCCCCGGTACAGGGGACCTACGAGCAGTACTTC. Translation gives CASSPPVQGTYEQYF.

This sequence joins TRBV3-1 (or the pseudogene TRBV3-2) and TRBJ2-2; TRBD1 matches at 11 bases. Trimming took 2 bases from V and 6 from J; bases not matched to a gene: 2. CDR1 and CDR2 (germline): LGHDT, YNNKEL (reference sequence). The CDR3 consists of 15 residues. CDR3 DNA sequence: TGTGCCAGCAGCCAATGGACAGGGGGCCCCGGGGAGCTGTTTTTT. Its protein is CASSQWTGGPGELFF.

The rearrangement uses TRBV15 and TRBJ1-2; TRBD1 matches at 8 bases. V was clipped by 5 bases and J by 1 base; unmatched bases: 9. Germline V gene lookup returns CDR1 LNHNV and CDR2 YYDKDF (reference sequence). The CDR3 totals 16 residues. Here the CDR3 reads CATSGGTGLINYGYTF. The CDR3 DNA reads TGTGCCACCAGCGGGGGGACAGGACTAATTAACTATGGCTACACCTTC.

The genes are TRBV15 and TRBJ1-2, with 8 positions matching TRBD1. CDR1 LNHNV and CDR2 YYDKDF come from the germline V gene (reference sequence). The CDR3 totals 12 residues. J was trimmed by 9 bases and V by 5 bases; bases with no gene match: 5. The CDR3 DNA reads TGTGCCACCAGCTTCCGACAGGGGAGCTACACCTTC. It encodes CATSFRQGSYTF.

This chain links TRBV12-5 with TRBJ1-2; the D gene is possibly TRBD1 (6 bases). CDR1 and CDR2 (germline): LGHNT, FRNRAP. This CDR3 has 14 amino acids. V dropped 6 bases and J dropped 4 bases, with 15 bases sitting between them. CDR3 residues: CASGTWDTLYGYTF. CDR3 bases: TGTGCTAGTGGCACTTGGGACACCCTCTATGGCTACACCTTC. Full variable domain (outside the CDR3, taken from reference TRBV12-5 and TRBJ1-2): DARVTQTPRHKVTEMGQEVTMRCQPILGHNTVFWYRQTMMQGLELLAYFRNRAPLDDSGMPKDRFSAEMPDATLATLKIQPSEPRDSAVYFCASGTWDTLYGYTFGSGTRLTVV.

This clone turned up a few times. This rearrangement joins TRBV7-9 to TRBJ1-5; 10 positions match TRBD1. The CDR3 totals 14 residues. V lost 4 bases, J lost 10 bases, and 7 bases stayed unmatched. Looked up from germline, CDR1 is SEHNR and CDR2 is FQNEAQ (reference sequence). CDR3 protein: CASSSPGQGNPQHF. In nucleotides, the CDR3 is TGTGCCAGCAGCTCCCCGGGACAGGGGAATCCCCAGCATTTT. Looking up the rest from reference TRBV7-9 and TRBJ1-5 gives the full variable domain: DTGVSQNPRHKITKRGQNVTFRCDPISEHNRLYWYRQTLGQGPEFLTYFQNEAQLEKSRLLSDRFSAERPKGSFSTLEIQRTEQGDSAMYLCASSSPGQGNPQHFGDGTRLSIL.

This clone was counted between two and nine times. This chain uses TRBV19 with TRBJ1-2; 8 nucleotides line up with TRBD1. V trimming: 5 bases; J trimming: 8 bases; junction bases outside the gene matches: 7. Per the germline V gene, CDR1 is LNHDA and CDR2 is SQIVND (reference sequence). The CDR3 runs 13 residues. The CDR3 DNA sequence: TGTGCCAGTAGTCAAGGACAGGGTCGGGGCTACACCTTC. It is translated as CASSQGQGRGYTF.

Only a few counts were recorded for this clone. The chain has TRBV19 and TRBJ1-4; TRBD1 is a possible D gene (5 bases). Trimming removed 2 bases at V and 1 base at J, with 8 bases between. The CDR3 loop spans 15 amino acids. Germline CDR1 is LNHDA and CDR2 is SQIVND (reference sequence). The CDR3 region is CASSIQGQTNEKLFF. The CDR3 DNA reads as TGTGCCAGTAGTATACAGGGCCAAACTAATGAAAAACTGTTTTTT.

This rearrangement joins TRBV25-1 to TRBJ2-7; the D gene is possibly TRBD2 (7 bases). Germline V gives CDR1 MGHDK, CDR2 SYGVNS. The CDR3 has 13 residues. With 7 bases removed from V and 5 bases from J, the gap between germline ends came to 15 bases. CDR3 coding DNA: TGTGCCAGCATAGGGGGGGCGGTCGACGAGCAGTACTTC. Protein sequence: CASIGGAVDEQYF.

The CDR3 bases are TGTGCCTGGAGCCACGGGATACAGAACACTGAAGCTTTCTTT. Amino acids: CAWSHGIQNTEAFF. The V and J genes are TRBV30 and TRBJ1-1; no reliable D call. There are 14 residues in the CDR3. Per the germline V gene, CDR1 is GTSNPN and CDR2 is SVGIG (reference sequence). Trimming stripped 3 bases from V and 1 base from J, with 12 bases between.